This T cell receptor (beta chain) emerged from a study of blood T cells in healthy people across ages. PCR was performed a second time for about 6 to 11 cycles using a sample-barcoded 5' primer and a J-beta primer mix. MiXCR, applied by TCRdb to the 5' RACE reads, yields one record per CDR3 protein. The sample shows 1,300,000 or so distinct CDR3 sequences, 55% to 75% of them seen only once. Study findings and constraints: Per million T cells, TCR beta diversity dropped about linearly as age rose.

Germline loops: CDR1 MNHEY, CDR2 SMNVEV (reference sequence). This CDR3 contains 17 residues. Unmatched junction bases numbered 8, after V lost 6 bases and J lost 1 base. Points on this clonotype: The target antigen is unknown.

Each donor had 8.5 to 10 milliliters of peripheral blood drawn. V and J are TRBV27 and TRBJ2-2; 10 bases are shared with TRBD2. The source of this sequence is a man aged 18-30 years in good health. The sample consisted of blood. Here the CDR3 DNA reads TGTGCCAGCAGAGTGACTAGCGGGTCATTGAACACCGGGGAGCTGTTTTTT. Protein sequence: CASRVTSGSLNTGELFF.